This T cell receptor beta chain came from a study of metastatic and nonmetastatic thyroid tumors (TCRdb year 2020). About the investigation overall: The researchers compared repertoires between peripheral blood samples and tumor or nodule tissue samples from patients with malignant or benign thyroid disease.

Study-wide conclusions, independent of this receptor: In both blood and tumor samples, TCR beta diversity was reported to be significantly higher in malignant tumors than in benign nodules.

The CDR3 runs 14 amino acids, cysteine and phenylalanine included. Only CDR3 DNA is held: 42 bases, read in frame from base 1. The germline V gene yields LGHNA for CDR1 and YNFKEQ for CDR2. For this clone: This clone's antigen is unknown. With a much larger clone just one base away, this may be a read error.

Before undergoing thyroid surgery, none of the patients had been given any kind of treatment. Using T-cell receptor beta sequencing, the study looked back at clinical samples from patients collected from about 2011 to 2018. The library was built by means of PCR. The sequencer listed for this sample is Illumina HiSeq 4000. High-throughput sequencing was used to profile the CDR3 region of the TCR beta-chain in every patient. The original pipeline was this. A classifier to discriminate distant-metastatic papillary thyroid cancer patients was built from CDR3 differences across clinicopathological groups. To measure repertoire diversity the researchers used the Shannon index, while the Morisita-Horn index served to gauge how similar the tumor and blood repertoires were. TCRdb passed the public sequencing reads through fastp at Q25 and MiXCR, retaining productive beta sequences. None of the V and J calls come from the authors' own analysis; TCRdb made them. A total of tens of thousands of clones appear in this sample, roughly 13% of them only once. The top ten hold roughly 12% of the sample.

This clonotype was obtained from a female donor with papillary thyroid cancer or a benign thyroid nodule (not recorded which). Some clones in this sample may be carry-over from other donors' samples. The sample taken for sequencing was blood. The sequence is built from TRBV4-2 and TRBJ2-5; no confident D gene assignment can be made. The CDR3 reads as follows: CASSQDVGTETHYF. The bases are TGTGCCAGCAGCCAAGATGTAGGCACGGAGACCCATTACTTC.